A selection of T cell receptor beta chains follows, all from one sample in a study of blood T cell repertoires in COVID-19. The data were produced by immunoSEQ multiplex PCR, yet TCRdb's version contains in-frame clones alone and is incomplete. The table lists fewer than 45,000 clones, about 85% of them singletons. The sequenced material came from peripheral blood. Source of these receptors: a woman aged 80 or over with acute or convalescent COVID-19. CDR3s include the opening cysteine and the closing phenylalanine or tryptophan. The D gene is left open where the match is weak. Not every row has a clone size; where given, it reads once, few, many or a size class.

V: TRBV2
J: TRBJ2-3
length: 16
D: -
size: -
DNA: TGTGCCAGCAGAGAACGCTCGGGGTCCGAGGCAGATACGCAGTATTTT
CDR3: CASRERSGSEADTQYF

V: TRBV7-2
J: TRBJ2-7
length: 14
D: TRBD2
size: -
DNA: TGTGCCAGCAGCTTGTCGGGACTAGTTTACGAGCAGTACTTC
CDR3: CASSLSGLVYEQYF

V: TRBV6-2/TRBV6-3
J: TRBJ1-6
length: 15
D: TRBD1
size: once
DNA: TGTGCCAGCAGTTACTCAACAGGGGGCGGTTCACCCCTCCACTTT
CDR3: CASSYSTGGGSPLHF

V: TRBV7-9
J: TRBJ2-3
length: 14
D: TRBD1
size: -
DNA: TGTGCCAGCAAGCAGACAGGGAACACAGATACGCAGTATTTT
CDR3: CASKQTGNTDTQYF

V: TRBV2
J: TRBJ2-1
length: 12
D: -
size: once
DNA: TGTGCCAGCAGAAGCCCTGACAATGAGCAGTTCTTC
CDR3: CASRSPDNEQFF

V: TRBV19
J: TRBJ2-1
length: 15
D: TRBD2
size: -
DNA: TGTGCCAGTAGTCGGACTAGCGGGAATGTCAATGAGCAGTTCTTC
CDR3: CASSRTSGNVNEQFF

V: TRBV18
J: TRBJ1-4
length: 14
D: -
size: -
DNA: TGTGCCAGCTCACTTGGAGGGGTTAATGAAAAACTGTTTTTT
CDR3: CASSLGGVNEKLFF

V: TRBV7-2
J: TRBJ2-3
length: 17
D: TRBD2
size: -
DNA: TGTGCCAGCAGCTTCGGGACTAGCGGGAGGAGCACAGATACGCAGTATTTT
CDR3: CASSFGTSGRSTDTQYF

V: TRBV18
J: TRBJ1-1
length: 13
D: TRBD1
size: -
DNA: TGTGCCAGCCGAGACAGGGAGAACACTGAAGCTTTCTTT
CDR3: CASRDRENTEAFF

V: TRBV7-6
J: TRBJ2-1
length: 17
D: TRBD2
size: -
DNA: TGTGCCAGCAGCTTAGAGCCCAGCGGGAGGGCCTACAATGAGCAGTTCTTC
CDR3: CASSLEPSGRAYNEQFF

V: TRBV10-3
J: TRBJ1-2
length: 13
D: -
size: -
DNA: TGTGCCATCAGTGGTACAGGGAATAATGGCTACACCTTC
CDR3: CAISGTGNNGYTF

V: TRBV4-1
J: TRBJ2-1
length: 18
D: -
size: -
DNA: TGCGCCAGCAGCCAAGAAGGGGCGGGACTCCAAGTCGTTAATGAGCAGTTCTTC
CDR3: CASSQEGAGLQVVNEQFF

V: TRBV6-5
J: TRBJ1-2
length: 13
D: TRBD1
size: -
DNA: TGTGCCAGCAGTAGAGACAGGGGGGATCGCTACACCTTC
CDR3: CASSRDRGDRYTF

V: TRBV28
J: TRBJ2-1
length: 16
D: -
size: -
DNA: TGTGCCAGCAGTTTACTTTCAAGCGGTTACTACAATGAGCAGTTCTTC
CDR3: CASSLLSSGYYNEQFF

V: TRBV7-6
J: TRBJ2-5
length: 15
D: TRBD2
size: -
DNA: TGTGCCAGCAGCTTAACTAGCGGGACCCAAGAGACCCAGTACTTC
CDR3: CASSLTSGTQETQYF

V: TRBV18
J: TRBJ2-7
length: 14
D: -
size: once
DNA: TGTGCCAGCTCAGCGCAGGGTGCAACCTACGAGCAGTACTTC
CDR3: CASSAQGATYEQYF

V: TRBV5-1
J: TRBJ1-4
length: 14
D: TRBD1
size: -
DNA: TGCGCCAGCAGCTCGACAGGGATTGAGGAAAAACTGTTTTTT
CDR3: CASSSTGIEEKLFF

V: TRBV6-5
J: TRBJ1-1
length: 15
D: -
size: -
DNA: TGTGCCAGCAGTTATTCGACCGGGAGCAACACTGAAGCTTTCTTT
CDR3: CASSYSTGSNTEAFF

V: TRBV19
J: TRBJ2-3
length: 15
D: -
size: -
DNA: TGTGCCAGTAGTTTTATCAGGGGAAGGACAGATACGCAGTATTTT
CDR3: CASSFIRGRTDTQYF

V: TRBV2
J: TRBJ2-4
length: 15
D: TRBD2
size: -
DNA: TGTGCCAGCAGCCTAGGAGGAGGGAGGGGAAACATTCAGTACTTC
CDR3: CASSLGGGRGNIQYF

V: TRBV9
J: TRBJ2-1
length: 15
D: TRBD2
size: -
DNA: TGTGCCAGCAGCGTGAGACTAGCGGAGTACAATGAGCAGTTCTTC
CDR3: CASSVRLAEYNEQFF

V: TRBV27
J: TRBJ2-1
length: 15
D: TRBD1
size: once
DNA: TGTGCCAGCAGACCGACAGGGGGCCCATACAATGAGCAGTTCTTC
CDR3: CASRPTGGPYNEQFF

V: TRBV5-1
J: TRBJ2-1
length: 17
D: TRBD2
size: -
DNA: TGCGCCAGCAGCTTGGCCCGGGCGGGAGGATCGGGCAATGAGCAGTTCTTC
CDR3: CASSLARAGGSGNEQFF

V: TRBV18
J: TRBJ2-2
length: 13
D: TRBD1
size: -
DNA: TGTGCCAGCTCACGACAGGGAATCGGGGAGCTGTTTTTT
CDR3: CASSRQGIGELFF

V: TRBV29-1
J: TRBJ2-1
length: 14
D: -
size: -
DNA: TGCAGCGTTGCATGGACTAATTCCTACAATGAGCAGTTCTTC
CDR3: CSVAWTNSYNEQFF

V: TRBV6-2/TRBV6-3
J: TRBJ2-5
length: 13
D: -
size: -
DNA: TGTGCCAGCAGTTGGTCTTCCGGGGGGACCCAGTACTTC
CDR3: CASSWSSGGTQYF